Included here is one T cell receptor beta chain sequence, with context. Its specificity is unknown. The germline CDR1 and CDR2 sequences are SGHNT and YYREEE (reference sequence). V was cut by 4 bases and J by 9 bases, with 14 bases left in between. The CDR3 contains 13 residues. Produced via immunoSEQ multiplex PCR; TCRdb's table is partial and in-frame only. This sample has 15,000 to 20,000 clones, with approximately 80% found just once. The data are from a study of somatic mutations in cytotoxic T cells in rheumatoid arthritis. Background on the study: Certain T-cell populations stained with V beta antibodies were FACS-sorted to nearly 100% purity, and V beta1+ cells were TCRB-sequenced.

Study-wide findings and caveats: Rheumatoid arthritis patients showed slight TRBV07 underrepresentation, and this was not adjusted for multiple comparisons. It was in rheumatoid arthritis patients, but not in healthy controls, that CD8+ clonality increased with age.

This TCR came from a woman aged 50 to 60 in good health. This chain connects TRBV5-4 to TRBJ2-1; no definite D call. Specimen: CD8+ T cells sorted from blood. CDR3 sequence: CASSAGPLSEQFF. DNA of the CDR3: TGTGCCAGCAGCGCTGGACCTCTCAGTGAGCAGTTCTTC.